The 5 T cell receptor beta chains given below trace back to one sample, sequenced in a study of PD-1 blockade in classical Hodgkin lymphoma. The time point is: cycle 4 day 1 (C4D1), after less than 7 weeks of nivolumab. Following autologous stem cell transplantation, relapse occurred in every patient, and exposure to brentuximab vedotin varied. Some clones are missing from TCRdb's copy, which holds only in-frame ones; the method was immunoSEQ multiplex PCR. The sample lists approximately 25,000 clones; 55% to 85% were seen once. The sequencing used peripheral blood mononuclear cells (PBMCs), collected before the fourth cycle of nivolumab. The source is a human donor with classical Hodgkin lymphoma.

This clone was counted between two and nine times. The chain is built from TRBV6-5 and TRBJ2-1, with D possibly TRBD1 on 5 matching bases. The V end was cut by 0 bases, the J end by 6 bases, with 9 bases between. CDR1 is MNHEY and CDR2 is SVGAGI in the germline V gene. This CDR3 region has 14 residues. Here the CDR3 reads CASSYSGPRNEQFF. The CDR3 DNA is TGTGCCAGCAGTTACTCGGGGCCTCGCAATGAGCAGTTCTTC.

The V and J genes are TRBV11-2 and TRBJ2-3, with a weak D call TRBD2 (6 bases). In germline, CDR1 is SGHAT, CDR2 FQNNGV. Trimming cost V 3 bases and J 1 base, with 11 bases left between them. This CDR3 spans 15 amino acids. CDR3 nucleotides: TGTGCCAGCAGCTTGATGCCGGGGGGCACAGATACGCAGTATTTT. This codes for CASSLMPGGTDTQYF.

The J gene is TRBJ1-4, the V gene TRBV30; a possible D gene is TRBD1 (5 bases). Between the trimmed V and J ends, which lost 1 base and 5 bases, there was a span of 11 bases. The germline gives CDR1 GTSNPN, CDR2 SVGIG (reference sequence). This CDR3 contains 14 residues. CDR3 amino acids: CAWSAGTGNEKLFF. The CDR3 DNA follows: TGTGCCTGGAGTGCCGGGACCGGGAATGAAAAACTGTTTTTT.

J is TRBJ2-1 and V is TRBV7-6; D not resolved. CDR3 size: 15 residues. The germline V gene has CDR1 SGHVS and CDR2 FNYEAQ. Trimming removed 3 bases from V and 0 bases from J, with 9 bases in between. The CDR3 DNA reads as TGTGCCAGCAGCTTCGGACCTCCCTCCTACAATGAGCAGTTCTTC. This gives the protein CASSFGPPSYNEQFF.

The chain has TRBV9 and TRBJ2-3; no clear D gene. The CDR3 is made up of 16 amino acids. Trimming took off 4 bases at V and 4 bases at J, with 19 bases between the two ends. Germline CDR1 and CDR2: SGDLS and YYNGEE. The CDR3 is CASSLRTPASADTQYF. CDR3 nucleotides: TGTGCCAGCAGCCTCCGTACTCCAGCCTCCGCAGATACGCAGTATTTT.